This T cell receptor beta chain was recovered during a study of response to subunit inactivated influenza vaccine (dated by TCRdb to the late 2010s). About the full investigation: Deep quantitative T cell receptor repertoire profiling was used in the study to track responses to a trivalent subunit inactivated influenza vaccine. Study-wide findings and limitations: It was suggested by the authors that each seasonal influenza vaccination may recruit only a limited number of new T cells.

The junction shows trimming of 1 base on V and 5 bases on J, plus 11 bases between the germline ends. Reading the germline V gene gives CDR1 MGHRA and CDR2 YSYEKL. Taken from cysteine to phenylalanine, the CDR3 has 14 residues. Only the CDR3 region is kept as DNA, spanning 42 bases read in frame from base 1. Libraries were constructed by RT-PCR. Sequencer: Illumina HiSeq 2500. In-frame beta chains were kept once TCRdb had trimmed the public reads at Q25 with fastp and called clones with MiXCR. All rows with the same CDR3 protein become a single entry with the most common DNA and genes. Counted in this sample were some 520,000 distinct CDR3 sequences; 15% to 20% of them appeared once. The biggest ten clones account for around 3% of the sample. As concerns this clonotype: The specificity of this receptor is unknown. Base-call qualities are not available, and no considerably larger clone is one nucleotide away.

The sequences come from CD4+ T cells sorted from PBMCs, collected around 2 years after vaccination. The V and J genes are TRBV4-1 and TRBJ2-5; too little of a D gene remains to name it. The sequence was collected from a man between 50 and 75 years old who received an inactivated influenza vaccine. Donor details come from another sample of the same person, matched by shared clones. Here the CDR3 is given as CASSQVERFETQYF. DNA sequence: TGCGCCAGCAGCCAAGTCGAAAGGTTTGAGACCCAGTACTTC.